The clone carrying this T cell receptor (beta chain) was detected only a few times. Its antigen is currently unknown. These data originate in a study of blood T cells in healthy people across ages. General study results and limits: CMV infection status of these donors was not known. Estimates of total diversity, which came from one million sequenced T cells, were considered to be underestimates.

A sample-barcoded 5' primer and a J-beta primer mix were used in a second PCR of roughly 7 to 11 cycles. Every molecule of cDNA carried a tag from a template-switch adaptor with 12 random nucleotides. TCRdb fed the 5' RACE reads into MiXCR, producing one record per CDR3 protein. Of fewer than 1,000,000 distinct CDR3 sequences in the sample, 44% are singletons; the top ten hold roughly 18%. The V gene lost 4 bases and the J gene lost 9 bases, with 11 bases spanning the gap. CDR3 length: 12 residues. Germline CDR1 is SGDLS and CDR2 is YYNGEE. The sequence came from a man aged 60 to 75 in good health. The sample consisted of blood. The J gene is TRBJ2-1, the V gene TRBV9; D is unresolved. The CDR3 nucleotides are TGTGCCAGCAGCCCCCATGGTGCTGAGCAGTTCTTC. It codes for CASSPHGAEQFF.